This is a list of T cell receptor beta chains from one sample in a study of OX40 agonist ivuxolimab in advanced cancers. Libraries were prepared by immunoSEQ multiplex PCR; TCRdb keeps only in-frame clonotypes and omits some of them. The sample has about 15,000 clones, approximately 88% seen once. Specimen: CD4+ or CD8+ T cells sorted from blood, collected in a trial of the OX40 agonist ivuxolimab. These receptors were collected from an adult with an advanced solid tumor such as melanoma, head and neck, liver or kidney cancer. CDR3s include the opening cysteine and the closing phenylalanine or tryptophan. The D gene is left open where the match is weak. Some rows mark clone size as missing; the rest say once, few, many or name a class of expanded clone.

D: NA
V: TRBV7-2
size: few
J: TRBJ1-2
DNA: TGTGCCAGCAGCCGAGAGGCAGGTAGAAACTATGGCTACACCTTC
CDR3: CASSREAGRNYGYTF

D: TRBD1
V: TRBV9
size: few
J: TRBJ1-4
DNA: TGTGCCAGCAGCCCTACAGGGGTGGGTGAAAAACTGTTTTTT
CDR3: CASSPTGVGEKLFF

D: NA
V: TRBV18
size: NA
J: TRBJ2-7
DNA: TGTGCCAGCTCACCGGCTATGTGGATCCGTCGCTACGACGAGCAGTACTTC
CDR3: CASSPAMWIRRYDEQYF

D: NA
V: TRBV4-2
size: few
J: TRBJ1-2
DNA: TGTGCCAGCAGATCGACAGGCCACTATGGCTACACCTTC
CDR3: CASRSTGHYGYTF

D: NA
V: TRBV2
size: NA
J: TRBJ2-5
DNA: TGTGCCAGCAGCCAGTACGGTAGCGGAGGAGAGACCCAGTACTTC
CDR3: CASSQYGSGGETQYF

D: NA
V: TRBV18
size: NA
J: TRBJ2-7
DNA: TGTGCCAGCTCACCGGCAGGACGAAACTCCTACGAGCAGTACTTC
CDR3: CASSPAGRNSYEQYF

D: TRBD2
V: TRBV30
size: NA
J: TRBJ2-4
DNA: TGTGCCTGTCAAAAGGCGGGACTAGAATACATTCAGTACTTC
CDR3: CACQKAGLEYIQYF

D: TRBD1
V: TRBV4-2
size: NA
J: TRBJ2-5
DNA: TGTGCCAGCAGCCAAGGGCTAGGGGGCGGGGAGACCCAGTACTTC
CDR3: CASSQGLGGGETQYF

D: NA
V: TRBV5-8
size: once
J: TRBJ2-7
DNA: TGTGCCAGCAGCTTGGGGTTCTCCTACGAGCAGTACTTC
CDR3: CASSLGFSYEQYF

D: NA
V: TRBV4-2
size: NA
J: TRBJ2-1
DNA: TGTGCCAGCAGCCAAGACGGGGGCTCCTACAATGAGCAGTTCTTC
CDR3: CASSQDGGSYNEQFF

D: NA
V: TRBV11-3
size: NA
J: TRBJ1-1
DNA: TGTGCCAGCAGCCATACACGGGTTTTGATGAACACTGAAGCTTTCTTT
CDR3: CASSHTRVLMNTEAFF

D: TRBD1
V: TRBV30
size: few
J: TRBJ1-1
DNA: TGTGCCTGGAGACAAGGACAGGAGATAGGACAGGCTTTCTTT
CDR3: CAWRQGQEIGQAFF

D: TRBD2
V: TRBV27
size: NA
J: TRBJ2-2
DNA: TGTGCCAGCAGCACTTACCCGGGACTAGCGCATCCGAACACCGGGGAGCTGTTTTTT
CDR3: CASSTYPGLAHPNTGELFF

D: NA
V: TRBV5-6
size: NA
J: TRBJ1-5
DNA: TGTGCCAGCAGCTTGGGGGTGGCGGGCCTAGGGCCCCAGCATTTT
CDR3: CASSLGVAGLGPQHF

D: NA
V: TRBV21-1
size: NA
J: TRBJ2-7
DNA: TGTGCCAGCAGCCTCGAAGAGGTCAGGGGACTCCCCTACGAGCAGTACTTC
CDR3: CASSLEEVRGLPYEQYF

D: NA
V: TRBV5-4
size: once
J: TRBJ1-2
DNA: TGTGCCAGCAGCTTGGAAGGGGGAACTCTCTATGGCTACACCTTC
CDR3: CASSLEGGTLYGYTF

D: TRBD1
V: TRBV27
size: NA
J: TRBJ1-2
DNA: TGTGCCAGCAGTGGACAGAGTACAGGGGGCCGGGGCTACACCTTC
CDR3: CASSGQSTGGRGYTF

D: NA
V: TRBV23-1
size: NA
J: TRBJ2-5
DNA: TGCGCCAGCAGTCAATCGCGGCCAGAAAGGACCCAGTACTTC
CDR3: CASSQSRPERTQYF

D: NA
V: TRBV19
size: NA
J: TRBJ2-7
DNA: TGTGCCAGTAGTACGGGGACGGCGTCCGAGCAGTACTTC
CDR3: CASSTGTASEQYF

D: NA
V: TRBV5-1
size: NA
J: TRBJ1-1
DNA: TGCGCCAGCAGCCGTATCTCCAGCACTGAAGCTTTCTTT
CDR3: CASSRISSTEAFF

D: NA
V: TRBV4-1
size: NA
J: TRBJ2-7
DNA: TGCGCCAGCAGCCAAGAGCAGGGGGGTGAGCAGTACTTC
CDR3: CASSQEQGGEQYF

D: NA
V: TRBV9
size: NA
J: TRBJ2-5
DNA: TGTGCCAGCAGCGTTGGACAGCTCGGCGGGGAGACCCAGTACTTC
CDR3: CASSVGQLGGETQYF

D: NA
V: TRBV5-1
size: NA
J: TRBJ2-6
DNA: TGCGCCAGCAAACCATATTCTGGGGCCAACGTCCTGACTTTC
CDR3: CASKPYSGANVLTF

D: TRBD2
V: TRBV6-5
size: NA
J: TRBJ2-3
DNA: TGTGCCAGCAAATTAGCGGGAGGGCCCGATACGCAGTATTTT
CDR3: CASKLAGGPDTQYF

D: NA
V: TRBV21-1
size: NA
J: TRBJ2-5
DNA: TGTGCCAGCAAATGCCCGAAGACCCAGTACTTC
CDR3: CASKCPKTQYF

D: NA
V: TRBV2
size: NA
J: TRBJ2-7
DNA: TGTGCCAGCCTACAGGGTGCCTACGAGCAGTACTTC
CDR3: CASLQGAYEQYF

D: NA
V: TRBV15
size: NA
J: TRBJ2-5
DNA: TGTGCCACCAGCAGAGATTTGGTTGGGCAGCGGCCAGAGACCCAGTACTTC
CDR3: CATSRDLVGQRPETQYF

D: TRBD1
V: TRBV6-4
size: few
J: TRBJ2-2
DNA: TGTGCCAGCAGTGACGTGGCAGGGGGTCGCACCGGGGAGCTGTTTTTT
CDR3: CASSDVAGGRTGELFF

D: TRBD2
V: TRBV9
size: NA
J: TRBJ2-7
DNA: TGTGCCAGCAGCGCCCACGGGACTAGCGGCTACGAGCAGTACTTC
CDR3: CASSAHGTSGYEQYF

D: NA
V: TRBV7-9
size: NA
J: TRBJ2-1
DNA: TGTGCCAGCAGCTTAAGGTCATCCCAGGTTTCGTTCAATGAGCAGTTCTTC
CDR3: CASSLRSSQVSFNEQFF

D: NA
V: TRBV7-9
size: few
J: TRBJ2-3
DNA: TGTGCCAGCACCCAAGGGGGTAACACAGATACGCAGTATTTT
CDR3: CASTQGGNTDTQYF

D: NA
V: TRBV27
size: NA
J: TRBJ2-7
DNA: TGTGCCAGCAGTCCAGGAGGGACTGCGCCCTACGAGCAGTACTTC
CDR3: CASSPGGTAPYEQYF

D: TRBD1
V: TRBV4-3
size: NA
J: TRBJ2-1
DNA: TGCGCCAGCAGCCAAGATCTGGCAGGGGGACCCTACAATGAGCAGTTCTTC
CDR3: CASSQDLAGGPYNEQFF

D: NA
V: TRBV7-9
size: NA
J: TRBJ2-7
DNA: TGTGCCAGCAGCCGCCGGGAAAGCGGGCAGTACTTC
CDR3: CASSRRESGQYF

D: NA
V: TRBV6-5
size: NA
J: TRBJ1-2
DNA: TGTGCCAGCAGTGTCGACACGATCTATGGCTACACCTTC
CDR3: CASSVDTIYGYTF

D: NA
V: TRBV7-9
size: NA
J: TRBJ2-7
DNA: TGTGCCAGCACCCAGGGGACCAGGGACGAGCAGTACTTC
CDR3: CASTQGTRDEQYF

D: TRBD2
V: TRBV12-5
size: NA
J: TRBJ2-7
DNA: TGTGCTAGTGGTTTGTTTCCGGGACTAGCGCTGGGCTCCTACGAGCAGTACTTC
CDR3: CASGLFPGLALGSYEQYF

D: NA
V: TRBV19
size: NA
J: TRBJ1-1
DNA: TGTGCCAGTGGGCACTTGAACACTGAAGCTTTCTTT
CDR3: CASGHLNTEAFF

D: NA
V: TRBV13
size: NA
J: TRBJ1-1
DNA: TGTGCCAGCAGCCAAAGGGGACACACTGAAGCTTTCTTT
CDR3: CASSQRGHTEAFF

D: TRBD2
V: TRBV7-9
size: NA
J: TRBJ2-4
DNA: TGTGCCAGCAGCGTTAGCGGGAGGCTTGGCAAAAACATTCAGTACTTC
CDR3: CASSVSGRLGKNIQYF

D: NA
V: TRBV4-1
size: NA
J: TRBJ2-7
DNA: TGCGCCAGCAGCCAAGGGGGGGACGGGGCCTACGAGCAGTACTTC
CDR3: CASSQGGDGAYEQYF

D: NA
V: TRBV4-1
size: NA
J: TRBJ1-5
DNA: TGCGCCAGCAGCCCTAGGCCGGCATCCCCTGTAGATCAGCCCCAGCATTTT
CDR3: CASSPRPASPVDQPQHF